This TCR beta chain is from a study of cytomegalovirus exposure and HLA in healthy donors. This clone has just a few counts. Its specificity is not known. Study-level findings and limits: A few chains linked to CMV were shown in vitro to be specific for CMV antigens. CMV serostatus was the only recorded immune exposure for donors.

The PCR ran on 60 Vbeta and 13 Jbeta primers. Per the study methods: Roughly 80 million unique TCR beta chains, roughly 12 million shared, were counted in a later analysis. Only in-frame clones appear in the TCRdb table, and some are missing; sequencing was by immunoSEQ multiplex PCR. D and trimming come from the DNA, and the V and J calls and clone size come from that table. The sample lists 100,000 to 150,000 clones; approximately 80% were seen once. The junction had 8 bases not matched to a gene; V was cut back by 4 bases and J by 8 bases. The CDR3 runs 14 residues. From germline, CDR1 is SGHNT and CDR2 YYREEE (reference sequence).

This clonotype was sampled from a male donor in good health and CMV-seropositive. The specimen was PBMCs. The chain links TRBV5-4 to TRBJ2-1; 8 nucleotides align to TRBD1. The CDR3, as DNA: TGTGCCAGCAGCATGGGGACAGGTCGAGATGAGCAGTTCTTC. The encoded protein is CASSMGTGRDEQFF.